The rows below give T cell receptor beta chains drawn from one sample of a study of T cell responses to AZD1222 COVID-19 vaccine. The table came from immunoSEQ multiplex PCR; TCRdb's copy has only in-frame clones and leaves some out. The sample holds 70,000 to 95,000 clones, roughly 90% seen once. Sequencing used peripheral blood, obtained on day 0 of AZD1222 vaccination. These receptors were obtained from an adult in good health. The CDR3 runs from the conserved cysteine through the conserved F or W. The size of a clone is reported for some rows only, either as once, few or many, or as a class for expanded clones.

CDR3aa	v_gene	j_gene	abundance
CASSDRGYTEAFF	TRBV2	TRBJ1-1	NA
CASSDRGEAKNIQYF	TRBV7-3	TRBJ2-4	NA
CASSKGTNEKLFF	TRBV5-1	TRBJ1-4	NA
CASSHLGTVLAWGTQYF	TRBV23-1	TRBJ2-3	NA
CASSDRGWARGREKLFF	TRBV6-1	TRBJ1-4	few
CASSLTGSLSGNTIYF	TRBV5-1	TRBJ1-3	NA
CASTPMGYNSPLHF	TRBV6-5	TRBJ1-6	NA
CASSFIGQYGYTF	TRBV12-3/TRBV12-4	TRBJ1-2	NA
CASSNGQQETQYF	TRBV5-5	TRBJ2-5	NA
CASSLGDRDYGYTF	TRBV5-1	TRBJ1-2	NA
CASSQGGRGTEAFF	TRBV3-1/TRBV3-2	TRBJ1-1	NA
CASSPGPNQPQHF	TRBV9	TRBJ1-5	NA
CASRTTGELFF	TRBV2	TRBJ2-2	NA
CASSPGDYGYTF	TRBV7-2	TRBJ1-2	NA
CASRVDTGLSYEQYF	TRBV2	TRBJ2-7	NA
CASSFDRGSGNTIYF	TRBV5-1	TRBJ1-3	NA
CSVVPEETQYF	TRBV29-1	TRBJ2-5	NA
CASSVATLSEQYF	TRBV9	TRBJ2-7	NA
CASSLGQFSAGNTIYF	TRBV5-1	TRBJ1-3	NA
CASSSPGQEQFF	TRBV5-4	TRBJ2-1	once
CASSLLHADTQYF	TRBV11-3	TRBJ2-3	once
CASSLAGTEAFF	TRBV12-3/TRBV12-4	TRBJ1-1	NA
CASSWMQENEKLFF	TRBV6-2/TRBV6-3	TRBJ1-4	NA
CASSGASGTEAFF	TRBV3-1/TRBV3-2	TRBJ1-1	once
CASSRDRVTGELFF	TRBV7-9	TRBJ2-2	once
CATSDTSGNNEQFF	TRBV24-1	TRBJ2-1	NA
CASSQDWPPDQPQHF	TRBV4-3	TRBJ1-5	NA
CASSRTLAGTYEQYF	TRBV4-1	TRBJ2-7	NA
CASSLSGANTEAFF	TRBV27	TRBJ1-1	NA
CASRDGRQPQHF	TRBV19	TRBJ1-5	NA
CASSAGTSGRVGNEQFF	TRBV9	TRBJ2-1	NA
CASSSGGRTRSTDTQYF	TRBV5-1	TRBJ2-3	NA
CASSSPVRDRFSGNTIYF	TRBV12-1	TRBJ1-3	NA
CSASAGSVYTF	TRBV20-1	TRBJ1-2	NA
CASSSRREREETQYF	TRBV7-8	TRBJ2-5	NA
CALHDRGGYGYTF	TRBV30	TRBJ1-2	NA
CASSPGQGTYNEQFF	TRBV7-2	TRBJ2-1	NA
CAISSRTGNTGELFF	TRBV10-3	TRBJ2-2	few
CASSLTHTGEMFF	TRBV7-8	TRBJ2-2	NA
CASSLKTVHGGYTF	TRBV7-8	TRBJ1-2	NA
CASSEGSGGLFETQYF	TRBV2	TRBJ2-5	few
CASSYRQVGDTIYF	TRBV5-8	TRBJ1-3	NA
CASSMGLEDYGYTF	TRBV19	TRBJ1-2	NA
CASSMTGGQQFF	TRBV19	TRBJ2-1	NA
CATSSAGDSGNTIYF	TRBV24-1	TRBJ1-3	NA
CASSFRGYEQYF	TRBV13	TRBJ2-7	NA
CASSRSSTDTQYF	TRBV4-3	TRBJ2-3	NA
CASSPSQLAGVGDTQYF	TRBV6-6	TRBJ2-3	NA
CASSASGTGISPRQFF	TRBV7-7	TRBJ2-1	NA
CASSAGEGDRTDTQYF	TRBV2	TRBJ2-3	NA
CASSDQTGGDEQYF	TRBV25-1	TRBJ2-7	NA
CASSEGQGWNGYTF	TRBV6-1	TRBJ1-2	NA
CASSYAENSRGWDSNQPQHF	TRBV6-2/TRBV6-3	TRBJ1-5	NA
CASSFWGETQYF	TRBV27	TRBJ2-5	once